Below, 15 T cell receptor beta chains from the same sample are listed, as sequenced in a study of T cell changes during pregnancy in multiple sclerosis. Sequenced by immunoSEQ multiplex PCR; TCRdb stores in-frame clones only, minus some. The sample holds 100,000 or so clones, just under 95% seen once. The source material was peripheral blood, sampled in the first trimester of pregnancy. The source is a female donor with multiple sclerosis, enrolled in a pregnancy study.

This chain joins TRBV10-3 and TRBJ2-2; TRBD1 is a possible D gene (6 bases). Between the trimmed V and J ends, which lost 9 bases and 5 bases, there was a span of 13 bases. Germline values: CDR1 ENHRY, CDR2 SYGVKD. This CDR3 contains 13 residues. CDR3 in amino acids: CAIYRGGTGELFF. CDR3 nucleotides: TGTGCCATATACAGAGGGGGAACCGGGGAGCTGTTTTTT.

Here the CDR3 reads CASIGGSGYGYTF. In nucleotides, the CDR3 is TGTGCCAGCATTGGAGGCTCGGGCTATGGCTACACCTTC. The V gene is TRBV2, the J gene TRBJ1-2, with D hard to call. V was trimmed by 7 bases and J by 4 bases, leaving 13 bases between them. Germline V lookup: CDR1 SNHLY, CDR2 FYNNEI. The CDR3 runs to 13 residues.

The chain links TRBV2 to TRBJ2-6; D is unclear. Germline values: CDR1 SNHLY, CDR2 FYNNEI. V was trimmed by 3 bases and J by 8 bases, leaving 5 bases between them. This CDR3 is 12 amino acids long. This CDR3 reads CASSDRPNVLTF. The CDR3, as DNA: TGTGCCAGCAGTGACAGGCCCAACGTCCTGACTTTC.

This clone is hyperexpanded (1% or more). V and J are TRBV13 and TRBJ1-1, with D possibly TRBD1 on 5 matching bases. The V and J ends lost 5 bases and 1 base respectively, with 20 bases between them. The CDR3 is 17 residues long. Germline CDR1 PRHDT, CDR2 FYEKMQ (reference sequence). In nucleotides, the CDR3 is TGTGCCAGCAGCCCCACAGGTGGTCAGGCGTCGAACACTGAAGCTTTCTTT. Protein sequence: CASSPTGGQASNTEAFF.

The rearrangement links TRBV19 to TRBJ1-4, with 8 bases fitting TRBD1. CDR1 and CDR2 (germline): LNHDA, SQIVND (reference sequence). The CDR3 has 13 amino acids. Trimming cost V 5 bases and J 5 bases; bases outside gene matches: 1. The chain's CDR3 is CASSWTGNEKLFF. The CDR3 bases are TGTGCCAGTAGTTGGACAGGGAATGAAAAACTGTTTTTT.

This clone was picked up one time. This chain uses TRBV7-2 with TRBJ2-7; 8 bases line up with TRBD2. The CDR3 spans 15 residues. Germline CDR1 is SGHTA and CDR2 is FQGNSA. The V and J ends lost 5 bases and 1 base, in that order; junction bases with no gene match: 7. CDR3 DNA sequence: TGTGCCAGCAGCCAGGTAGCGGGGCAATCCTACGAGCAGTACTTC. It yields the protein CASSQVAGQSYEQYF. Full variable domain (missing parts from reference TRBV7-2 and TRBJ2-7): GAGVSQSPSNKVTEKGKDVELRCDPISGHTALYWYRQSLGQGLEFLIYFQGNSAPDKSGLPSDRFSAERTGGSVSTLTIQRTQQEDSAVYLCASSQVAGQSYEQYFGPGTRLTVT.

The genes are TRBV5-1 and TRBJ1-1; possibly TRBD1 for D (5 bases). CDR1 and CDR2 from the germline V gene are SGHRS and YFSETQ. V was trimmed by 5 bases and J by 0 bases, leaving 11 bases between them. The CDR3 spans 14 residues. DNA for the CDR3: TGCGCCAGCAGTCAGGAGGGGATGAACACTGAAGCTTTCTTT. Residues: CASSQEGMNTEAFF.

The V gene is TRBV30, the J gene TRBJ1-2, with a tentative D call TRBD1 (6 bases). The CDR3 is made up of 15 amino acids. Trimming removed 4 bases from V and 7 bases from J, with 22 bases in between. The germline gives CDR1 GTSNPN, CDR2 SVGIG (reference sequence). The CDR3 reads CAWIQGQTGGSGYTF. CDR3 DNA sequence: TGTGCCTGGATTCAGGGGCAAACGGGGGGGTCTGGCTACACCTTC.

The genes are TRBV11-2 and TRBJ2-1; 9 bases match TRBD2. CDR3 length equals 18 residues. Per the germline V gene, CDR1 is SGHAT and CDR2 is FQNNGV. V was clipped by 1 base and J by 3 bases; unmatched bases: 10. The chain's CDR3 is CASSLGLAGGLFYNEQFF. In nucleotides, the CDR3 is TGTGCCAGCAGCTTAGGCTTGGCGGGGGGGCTCTTCTACAATGAGCAGTTCTTC.

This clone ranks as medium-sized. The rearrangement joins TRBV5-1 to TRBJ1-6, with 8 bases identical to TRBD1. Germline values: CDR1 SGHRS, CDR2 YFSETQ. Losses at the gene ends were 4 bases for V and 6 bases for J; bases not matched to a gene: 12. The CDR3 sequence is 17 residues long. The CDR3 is CASSTSGQGMINSPLHF. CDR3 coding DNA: TGCGCCAGCAGCACATCCGGACAGGGTATGATTAATTCACCCCTCCACTTT.

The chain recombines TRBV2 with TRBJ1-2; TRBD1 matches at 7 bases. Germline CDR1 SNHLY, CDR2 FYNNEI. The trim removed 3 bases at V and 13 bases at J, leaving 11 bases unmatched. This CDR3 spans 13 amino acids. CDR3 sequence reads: CASSEGETGRPTF. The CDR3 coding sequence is TGTGCCAGCAGTGAGGGGGAGACAGGGCGGCCCACCTTC.

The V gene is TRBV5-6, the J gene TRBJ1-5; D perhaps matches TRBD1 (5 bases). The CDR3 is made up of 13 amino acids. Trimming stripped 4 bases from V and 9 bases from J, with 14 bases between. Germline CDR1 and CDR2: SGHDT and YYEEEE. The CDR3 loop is CASSPQGLRPQHF. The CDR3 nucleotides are TGTGCCAGCAGCCCCCAGGGCCTTCGGCCCCAGCATTTT.

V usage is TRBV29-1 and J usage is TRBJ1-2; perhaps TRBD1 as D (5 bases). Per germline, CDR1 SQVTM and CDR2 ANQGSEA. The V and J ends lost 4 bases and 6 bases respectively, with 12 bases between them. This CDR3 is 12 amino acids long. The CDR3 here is CSVGSGNDGYTF. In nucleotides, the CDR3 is TGCAGCGTTGGTTCAGGGAACGATGGCTACACCTTC.

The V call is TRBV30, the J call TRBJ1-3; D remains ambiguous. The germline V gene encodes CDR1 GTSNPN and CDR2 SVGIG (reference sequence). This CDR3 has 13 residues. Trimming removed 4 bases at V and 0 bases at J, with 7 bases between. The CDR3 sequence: CAWTTFSGNTIYF. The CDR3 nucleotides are TGTGCCTGGACCACATTCTCTGGAAACACCATATATTTT.

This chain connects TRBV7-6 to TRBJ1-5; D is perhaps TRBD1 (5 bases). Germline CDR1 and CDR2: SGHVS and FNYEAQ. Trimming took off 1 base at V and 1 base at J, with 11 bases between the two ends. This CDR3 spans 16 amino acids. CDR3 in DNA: TGTGCCAGCAGCTTAGGTGTGGCAGGGAGCAATCAGCCCCAGCATTTT. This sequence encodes CASSLGVAGSNQPQHF.